Here is one T cell receptor beta chain with its context. The data derive from a study of blood T cell repertoires in COVID-19. Study background: Spain, Italy and the United States supplied samples that represented acute and convalescent COVID-19. Nucleic acid was either cDNA or gDNA, and it came from T cells, B-cell-depleted T cells, or PBMCs.

The V gene's germline CDR1 is SGDLS and CDR2 YYNGEE. This CDR3 has 15 residues. The V end lost 5 bases, the J end lost 0 bases, and 11 bases lay between the germline ends. Original analysis: Amplification of reference gene primers was used by the study to estimate nucleated cell counts. Clones were sequenced by immunoSEQ multiplex PCR, and TCRdb holds only the in-frame ones, with some missing. V, J and clone size derive from that table, while D and trimming were established from the DNA sequence. The table records about 200,000 clones, roughly four fifths of them present only once. The sequence derives from a woman between 40 and 50 years old with acute or convalescent COVID-19. The sequenced sample was peripheral blood. The V gene is TRBV9, the J gene TRBJ2-2; a possible D gene is TRBD2 (6 bases). CDR3 sequence reads: CASSPGLSNTGELFF. The CDR3 DNA is TGTGCCAGCAGTCCGGGACTCTCGAACACCGGGGAGCTGTTTTTT.